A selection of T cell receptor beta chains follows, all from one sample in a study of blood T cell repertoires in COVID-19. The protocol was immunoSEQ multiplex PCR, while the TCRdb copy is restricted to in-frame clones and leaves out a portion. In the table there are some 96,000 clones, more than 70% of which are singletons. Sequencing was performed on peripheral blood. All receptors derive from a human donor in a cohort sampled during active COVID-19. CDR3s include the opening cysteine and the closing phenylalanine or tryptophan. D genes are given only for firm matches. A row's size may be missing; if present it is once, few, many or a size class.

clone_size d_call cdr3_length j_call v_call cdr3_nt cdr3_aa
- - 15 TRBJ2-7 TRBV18 TGTGCCAGCTCATCTCGCTCGGACAGTGCCTACGAGCAGTACTTC CASSSRSDSAYEQYF
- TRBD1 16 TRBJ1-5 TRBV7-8 TGTGCCAGCAGCCCACACGAATTAGGGGGCGGACAGCCCCAGCATTTT CASSPHELGGGQPQHF
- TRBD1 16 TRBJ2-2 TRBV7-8 TGTGCCAGCATGCCAAGTGGGACAGTAAACACCGGGGAGCTGTTTTTT CASMPSGTVNTGELFF
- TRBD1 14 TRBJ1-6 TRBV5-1 TGCGCCAGCAGTTACGGACAGGATAATTCACCCCTCCACTTT CASSYGQDNSPLHF
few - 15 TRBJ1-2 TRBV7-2 TGTGCCAGCAGCTTACAGGTGGGACTAGGGTATGGCTACACCTTC CASSLQVGLGYGYTF
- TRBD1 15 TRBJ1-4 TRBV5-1 TGCGCCAGCAGCTTGGAGGGACAGGGTTATGAAAAACTGTTTTTT CASSLEGQGYEKLFF
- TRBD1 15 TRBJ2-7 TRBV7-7 TGTGCTAGCAGCTTGGGGGCCGGGACAGACTACGAGCAGTACTTC CASSLGAGTDYEQYF
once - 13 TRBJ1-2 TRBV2 TGTGCCAGCAGTGACGGGACTAACTATGGCTACACCTTC CASSDGTNYGYTF
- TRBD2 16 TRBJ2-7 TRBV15 TGTGCCACCAGCAGAGGACTAGCGGGGAGCTCCTACGAGCAGTACTTC CATSRGLAGSSYEQYF
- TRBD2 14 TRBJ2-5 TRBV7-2 TGTGCCAGCAGCCCGGGACTAGTCCAAGAGACCCAGTACTTC CASSPGLVQETQYF
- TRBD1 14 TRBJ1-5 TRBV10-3 TGTGCCATCAGTGAGTCGACAGGGAATCAGCCCCAGCATTTT CAISESTGNQPQHF
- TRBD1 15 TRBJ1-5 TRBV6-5 TGTGCCAGCCAGGCAACCGGGACAGGCGATCTACCCCAGCATTTT CASQATGTGDLPQHF
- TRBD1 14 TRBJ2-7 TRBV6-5 TGTGCCAGTGCACAGGGGGCTTTGGGCGGCGAGCAGTACTTC CASAQGALGGEQYF
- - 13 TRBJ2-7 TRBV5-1 TGCGCCAGCAGTATAGTACTCACTGGCGAGCAGTACTTC CASSIVLTGEQYF
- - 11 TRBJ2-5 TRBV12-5 TGTGCTAGTGGTCAATCAGAGACCCAGTACTTC CASGQSETQYF
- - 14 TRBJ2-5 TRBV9 TGTGCCAGCAGCGTATCAGGGGCAGGGGAGACCCAGTACTTC CASSVSGAGETQYF
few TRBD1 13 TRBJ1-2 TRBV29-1 TGCAGCGTTGGGGACAGACCCTCCTATGGCTACACCTTC CSVGDRPSYGYTF
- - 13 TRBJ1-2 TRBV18 TGTGCCAGCTCACCACAGGGGATCTATGGCTACACCTTC CASSPQGIYGYTF
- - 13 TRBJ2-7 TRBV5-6 TGTGCCAGCAGCTTGGACCAGACCTACGAGCAGTACTTC CASSLDQTYEQYF
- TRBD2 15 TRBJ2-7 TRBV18 TGTGCCAGCTCACCACCGGGCGGGGGGACCTACGAGCAGTACTTC CASSPPGGGTYEQYF
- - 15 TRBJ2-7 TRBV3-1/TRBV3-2 TGTGCCAGCAGGCCCACAGGTGTAACCTCCCACGAGCAGTACTTC CASRPTGVTSHEQYF
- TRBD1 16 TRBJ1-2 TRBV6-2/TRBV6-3 TGTGCCAGCAGTCCAGCCGGGACAGGGGGCCCGGGTGGCTACACCTTC CASSPAGTGGPGGYTF
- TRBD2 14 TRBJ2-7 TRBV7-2 TGTGCCAGCAGCTGGACTAGCGGCTCCTACGAGCAGTACTTC CASSWTSGSYEQYF
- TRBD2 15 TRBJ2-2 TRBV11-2 TGTGCCAGCACCGTCTGGGAGGGCCCTACCGGGGAGCTGTTTTTT CASTVWEGPTGELFF
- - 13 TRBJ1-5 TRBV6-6 TGTGCCAGCAGGCAGGTAGGCAATCAGCCCCAGCATTTT CASRQVGNQPQHF
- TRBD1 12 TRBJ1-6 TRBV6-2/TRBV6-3 TGTGCCAGCAGTGACAGGGATTCACCCCTCCACTTT CASSDRDSPLHF
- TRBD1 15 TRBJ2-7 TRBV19 TGTGCCAGTAGTAGGATGACAGGGCCGGCCTACGAGCAGTACTTC CASSRMTGPAYEQYF
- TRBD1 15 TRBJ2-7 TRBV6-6 TGTGCCAGCAGTTTGGACCCCGGGACAGGTCACGAGCAGTACTTC CASSLDPGTGHEQYF
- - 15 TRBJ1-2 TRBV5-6 TGTGCCAGCAGCTTGGTGGCGGGTGCGAACTATGGCTACACCTTC CASSLVAGANYGYTF
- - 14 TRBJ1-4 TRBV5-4 TGTGCCAGCAGCCTTCGGGGAATAGATGAAAAACTGTTTTTT CASSLRGIDEKLFF
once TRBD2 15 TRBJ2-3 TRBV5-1 TGCGCCAGTAAACTAGCGGGGGGGCCCCCCCATACGCAGTATTTT CASKLAGGPPHTQYF
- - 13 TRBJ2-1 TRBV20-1 TGCAGTGCTAGTCCCCAGGATTACAATGAGCAGTTCTTC CSASPQDYNEQFF
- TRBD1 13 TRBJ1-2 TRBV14 TGTGCCAGCAGCCTGGACAGGAAGGGTGGCTACACCTTC CASSLDRKGGYTF
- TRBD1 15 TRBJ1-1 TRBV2 TGTGCCAGCAGGGACCCGGGCAGGGGGATACGTCGAGCTTTCTTT CASRDPGRGIRRAFF
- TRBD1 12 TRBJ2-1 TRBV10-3 TGTGCCATCAGTACACAGGGGAATGAGCAGTTCTTC CAISTQGNEQFF
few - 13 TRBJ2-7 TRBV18 TGTGCCAGCTCACCTTCGGTTTTTTACGAGCAGTACTTC CASSPSVFYEQYF
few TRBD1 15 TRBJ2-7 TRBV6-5 TGTGCCAGCAATCCACAGGGGCCAAACATGTACGAGCAGTACTTC CASNPQGPNMYEQYF
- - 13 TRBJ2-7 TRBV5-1 TGCGCCAGCTTAGGGGACTTGTCTAACGAGCAGTACTTC CASLGDLSNEQYF
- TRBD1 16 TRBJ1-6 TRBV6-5 TGTGCCAGCAGTTACTGGACGACAGGGTCGGATTCACCCCTCCACTTT CASSYWTTGSDSPLHF
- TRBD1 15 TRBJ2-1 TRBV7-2 TGTGCCAGCAGCCCCCGATTGGACAGGGGCAATGAGCAGTTCTTC CASSPRLDRGNEQFF
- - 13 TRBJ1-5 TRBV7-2 TGTGCCAGCAGCTTAGGGAGGAATCAGCCCCAGCATTTT CASSLGRNQPQHF
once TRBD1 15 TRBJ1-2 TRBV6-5 TGTGCCAGCAGCCAACAGGGGTTTGGCGGCTATGGCTACACCTTC CASSQQGFGGYGYTF
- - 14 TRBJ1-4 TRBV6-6 TGTGCCAGCAGTTACCCCGAGGAGGGTGAAAAACTGTTTTTT CASSYPEEGEKLFF
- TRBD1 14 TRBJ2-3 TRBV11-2 TGTGCCAGCAGCAAACAGGGGGCGCGGGACACGCAGTATTTT CASSKQGARDTQYF